A single sample is the source of the 19 T cell receptor beta chains below, sequenced in a study of shared clonotypes between healthy human individuals. Measured with immunoSEQ multiplex PCR; TCRdb has only the in-frame clones, and not every one. Of about 380,000 clones in the sample, 95% to 97% were seen once. Source material: memory CD8+ T cells sorted from blood. The sample's subset: CD45RO+ cells pooled with CCR7-negative TemRA cells. These receptors all come from a man younger than 45 in good health.

This chain connects TRBV4-1 to TRBJ2-3, with 10 nucleotides matching TRBD2. The CDR3 sequence is 16 residues long. Germline-derived CDR1 and CDR2 are MGHRA and YSYEKL. V was clipped by 5 bases and J by 0 bases; unmatched bases: 5. The CDR3 bases are TGCGCCAGCAGCACACGGACTAGCGGCAGCACAGATACGCAGTATTTT. This gives the protein CASSTRTSGSTDTQYF.

This chain links TRBV6-6 with TRBJ2-7; TRBD1 agrees at 8 bases. This CDR3 is built from 14 residues. CDR1 is MNHNY and CDR2 is SVGAGI in the germline V gene (reference sequence). V was pared by 5 bases and J by 3 bases, with 6 bases of the junction left unmatched. CDR3 residues: CASSDLGQDYEQYF. In DNA form, the CDR3 reads TGTGCCAGCAGTGATCTGGGACAGGACTACGAGCAGTACTTC.

Concerning this clone itself: The junction differs from germline at one of its ends, possibly a read error. CDR3 protein: CASSLLGRSAF. CDR3 bases: TGTGCCAGCAGCTTGTTAGGCCGGTCTGCCTTC. The chain employs TRBV5-4 and TRBJ1-2; D is unclear. Germline V gene sequence: CDR1 SGHNT, CDR2 YYREEE (reference sequence). CDR3 length: 11 amino acids.

The chain is built from TRBV6-1 and TRBJ1-2, with TRBD1 as a possible D gene (5 bases). With 6 bases removed from V and 2 bases from J, the gap between germline ends came to 7 bases. The CDR3 has 12 amino acids. The V gene's germline CDR1 is MNHNS and CDR2 SASEGT. The CDR3 loop is CASSRDNYGYTF. Written as DNA, the CDR3 is TGTGCCAGCAGCCGGGACAACTATGGCTACACCTTC.

The chain combines TRBV20-1 with TRBJ2-1; D unclear. Trimming removed 6 bases from V and 12 bases from J, with 12 bases in between. The CDR3 length is 10 residues. Germline values: CDR1 DFQATT, CDR2 SNEGSKA (reference sequence). The CDR3 coding sequence is TGCAGTGCCCTTCACCTTGGGCAGTTCTTC. Translation: CSALHLGQFF.

This chain connects TRBV28 to TRBJ2-3; D is unclear. Trimming shortened V by 3 bases and J by 1 base, and 5 bases separated the two germline ends. CDR1 is MDHEN, CDR2 SYDVKM, per germline. This CDR3 is built from 13 residues. CDR3: CASSFTGTDTQYF. The DNA of the CDR3 is TGTGCCAGCAGTTTTACGGGCACAGATACGCAGTATTTT.

The CDR3, as DNA: TGTGCCAGCAGCTTGCTAGATACGCAGTATTTT. The encoded protein is CASSLLDTQYF. The chain couples TRBV5-8 to TRBJ2-3; unclear D gene. The V end was cut by 1 base, the J end by 5 bases, with 2 bases between. This CDR3 contains 11 residues. CDR1 SGHTS and CDR2 YDEGEE come from the germline V gene.

The chain employs TRBV28 and TRBJ2-1; 7 positions match TRBD2. This CDR3 spans 15 amino acids. The junction had 8 bases not matched to a gene; V was cut back by 7 bases and J by 2 bases. Germline-derived CDR1 and CDR2 are MDHEN and SYDVKM. The CDR3 reads CASITQAGAYNEQFF. CDR3 nucleotides: TGTGCCAGCATCACCCAGGCGGGGGCCTACAATGAGCAGTTCTTC. Filled out from reference TRBV28 and TRBJ2-1, the complete variable domain reads DVKVTQSSRYLVKRTGEKVFLECVQDMDHENMFWYRQDPGLGLRLIYFSYDVKMKEKGDIPEGYSVSREKKERFSLILESASTNQTSMYLCASITQAGAYNEQFFGPGTRLTVL.

The chain recombines TRBV2 with TRBJ2-7, with TRBD2 matching 9 bases. V shed 6 bases and J 5 bases; nucleotides not matched to a gene: 20. The length of the CDR3 is 18 residues. The germline V gene has CDR1 SNHLY and CDR2 FYNNEI. The CDR3 DNA follows: TGTGCCAGCAGCGGTAAAAAGGGTACCGGGACTAGCATACACGAGCAGTACTTC. Translation: CASSGKKGTGTSIHEQYF.

J is TRBJ2-1 and V is TRBV13; 9 bases fit TRBD2. This CDR3 has 17 residues. Germline CDR1 and CDR2: PRHDT and FYEKMQ (reference sequence). V was clipped by 5 bases and J by 0 bases; unmatched bases: 8. The CDR3, as DNA: TGTGCCAGCAGCGGTATAGCGGGAGCTAACTCCTACAATGAGCAGTTCTTC. Protein product: CASSGIAGANSYNEQFF.

CDR3 in DNA: TGTGCCAGCAGCGTAGGAGGGGGCACTCATGGCTACACCTTC. It encodes CASSVGGGTHGYTF. The genes are TRBV9 and TRBJ1-2; TRBD1 agrees at 7 bases. The germline CDR1 and CDR2 sequences are SGDLS and YYNGEE. With V trimmed by 0 bases and J by 6 bases, 5 bases remained unmatched. This CDR3 is 14 amino acids long.

The chain recombines TRBV6-6 with TRBJ2-5, with D perhaps matching TRBD1 or TRBD2 (7 bases each). V was cut by 2 bases and J by 4 bases, with 14 bases left in between. The CDR3 totals 15 residues. Germline values: CDR1 MNHNY, CDR2 SVGAGI (reference sequence). CDR3 DNA: TGTGCCAGCAGTTACGGGGCAGGGGGGGGAGAGACCCAGTACTTC. Residues: CASSYGAGGGETQYF.

The V and J genes are TRBV2 and TRBJ2-7, with 11 bases lining up with TRBD2. CDR1 and CDR2 from the germline V gene are SNHLY and FYNNEI. CDR3 length: 19 amino acids. The ends lost 2 bases at V and 4 bases at J; junction bases unmatched: 16. The CDR3 DNA follows: TGTGCCAGCAGTGAATCGGCTCTAGCGGGAGGTCCTCCGGTTTACGAGCAGTACTTC. Residues: CASSESALAGGPPVYEQYF.

In its sample, this clone was seen once. Distinct nucleotide sequences in the sample also encode this CDR3. The chain recombines TRBV28 with TRBJ1-1; D is unresolved. Germline V gives CDR1 MDHEN, CDR2 SYDVKM. There are 11 residues in the CDR3. The V and J ends lost 6 bases and 2 bases respectively, with 4 bases between them. The CDR3 DNA is TGTGCCAGCAGCTCAAACACTGAAGCTTTCTTT. Translating gives CASSSNTEAFF.

The chain recombines TRBV29-1 with TRBJ2-1; D may be TRBD1 (6 bases). Germline lookup yields CDR1 SQVTM and CDR2 ANQGSEA. Trimming shortened V by 7 bases and J by 0 bases, and 25 bases separated the two germline ends. CDR3 size: 18 residues. The CDR3 loop reads CSAKSSPRGRGSYNEQFF. The DNA for the CDR3 is TGCAGCGCTAAATCCTCCCCTCGGGGCAGGGGCTCCTACAATGAGCAGTTCTTC.

V and J are TRBV19 and TRBJ2-2, with unresolved D. Germline-derived CDR1 and CDR2 are LNHDA and SQIVND (reference sequence). CDR3 length: 13 amino acids. The V end was cut by 6 bases, the J end by 3 bases, with 8 bases between. CDR3 region: CASRRSDTGELFF. In DNA, the CDR3 is TGTGCCAGTAGACGGAGCGACACCGGGGAGCTGTTTTTT. The variable domain in full, completed from reference TRBV19 and TRBJ2-2, reads DGGITQSPKYLFRKEGQNVTLSCEQNLNHDAMYWYRQDPGQGLRLIYYSQIVNDFQKGDIAEGYSVSREKKESFPLTVTSAQKNPTAFYLCASRRSDTGELFFGEGSRLTVL.

The rearrangement joins TRBV4-2 to TRBJ1-1; a weak D match, TRBD1 (5 bases). The CDR3 extends over 14 amino acids. Per the germline V gene, CDR1 is LGHNA and CDR2 is YNFKEQ. Deletions cut 1 base from V and 0 bases from J, with 6 bases between. Here the CDR3 DNA reads TGTGCCAGCAGCCAAGCAGGGTTGAACACTGAAGCTTTCTTT. This gives the protein CASSQAGLNTEAFF.

The chain joins TRBV10-1 to TRBJ2-7; D possibly matches TRBD1 or TRBD2 (5 bases each). Germline CDR1 WNHNN, CDR2 SYGVQD (reference sequence). The CDR3 extends over 13 amino acids. V shed 0 bases and J shed 6 bases, with 9 bases lying between them. CDR3 region: CASSESGRREQYF. The CDR3 bases are TGCGCCAGCAGTGAGTCGGGACGGCGCGAGCAGTACTTC.

The chain couples TRBV6-6 to TRBJ1-1, with D possibly TRBD1 on 5 matching bases. The germline gives CDR1 MNHNY, CDR2 SVGAGI (reference sequence). Trimming removed 6 bases from V and 1 base from J, with 12 bases in between. This CDR3 has 14 amino acids. In DNA, the CDR3 is TGTGCCAGCAGACCCCGGGGGGAGAACACTGAAGCTTTCTTT. Its translation: CASRPRGENTEAFF.